This T cell receptor beta chain was identified in a study of CD8+ T cells in alopecia areata. Across the study: Treated patients swallowed 5 to 10 mg of oral tofacitinib twice daily.

Germline V lookup: CDR1 MGHDK, CDR2 SYGVNS. The CDR3 length is 16 residues. V gave up 3 bases and J gave up 0 bases, with 12 bases separating them. Study results and limitations: Persistence during tofacitinib was seen for many expanded lesional clones in scalp and blood. Among the top 100, expanded CD8+ clones were significantly decreased by tofacitinib, as was scalp clonality.

Sequencing relied on a cDNA template that was reverse transcribed from extracted RNA. Here immunoSEQ multiplex PCR was the method, and the copy in TCRdb shows in-frame clones only, minus some. Found here are about 210,000 clones, 50% to 60% of them singletons; the top ten hold 1.5% to 2%. Concerning this clone: Its antigen is unidentified.

Stated treatment: oral pan-JAK inhibitor, 5-10 mg twice daily. Lesional scalp punch biopsies and peripheral blood were collected from alopecia areata patients. Sequencing used CD4+ T cells sorted from blood, obtained at week 4, from a patient treated with tofacitinib. The TCR originated in a human donor with alopecia areata. This sequence joins TRBV25-1 and TRBJ2-1; D remains ambiguous. The CDR3 DNA sequence: TGTGCCAGCAGTGATGTGGGCGTCGGCTCCTACAATGAGCAGTTCTTC. It codes for CASSDVGVGSYNEQFF. The full variable domain, in which reference TRBV25-1 and TRBJ2-1 provide the parts outside the CDR3, is EADIYQTPRYLVIGTGKKITLECSQTMGHDKMYWYQQDPGMELHLIHYSYGVNSTEKGDLSSESTVSRIRTEHFPLTLESARPSHTSQYLCASSDVGVGSYNEQFFGPGTRLTVL.